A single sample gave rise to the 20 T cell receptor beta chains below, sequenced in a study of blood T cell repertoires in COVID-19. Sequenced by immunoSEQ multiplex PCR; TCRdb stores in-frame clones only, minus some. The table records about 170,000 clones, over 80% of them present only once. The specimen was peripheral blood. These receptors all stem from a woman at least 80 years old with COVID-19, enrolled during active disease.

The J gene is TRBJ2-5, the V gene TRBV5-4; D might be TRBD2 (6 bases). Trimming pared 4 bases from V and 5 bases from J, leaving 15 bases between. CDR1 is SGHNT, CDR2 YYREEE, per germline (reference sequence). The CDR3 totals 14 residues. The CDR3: CASSPAGSGETQYF. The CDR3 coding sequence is TGTGCCAGCAGCCCCGCTGGGAGCGGGGAGACCCAGTACTTC. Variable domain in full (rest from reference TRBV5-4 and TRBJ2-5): ETGVTQSPTHLIKTRGQQVTLRCSSQSGHNTVSWYQQALGQGPQFIFQYYREEENGRGNFPPRFSGLQFPNYSSELNVNALELDDSALYLCASSPAGSGETQYFGPGTRLLVL.

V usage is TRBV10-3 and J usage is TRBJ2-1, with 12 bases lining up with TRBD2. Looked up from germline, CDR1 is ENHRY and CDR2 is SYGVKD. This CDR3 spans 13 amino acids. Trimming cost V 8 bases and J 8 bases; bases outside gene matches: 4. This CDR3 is CAIALAGGDEQFF. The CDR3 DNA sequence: TGTGCCATCGCGCTAGCGGGAGGGGATGAGCAGTTCTTC.

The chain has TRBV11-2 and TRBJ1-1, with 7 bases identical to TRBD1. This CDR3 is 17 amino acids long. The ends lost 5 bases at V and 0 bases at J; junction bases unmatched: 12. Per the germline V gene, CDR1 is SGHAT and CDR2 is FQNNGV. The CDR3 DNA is TGTGCCAGCAGCCGGGGACAGAACCATTTACTGAACACTGAAGCTTTCTTT. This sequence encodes CASSRGQNHLLNTEAFF.

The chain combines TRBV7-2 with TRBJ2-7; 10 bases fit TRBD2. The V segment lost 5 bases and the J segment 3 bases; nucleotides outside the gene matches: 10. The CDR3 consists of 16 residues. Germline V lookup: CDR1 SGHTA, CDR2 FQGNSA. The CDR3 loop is CASSVSSLAGVYEQYF. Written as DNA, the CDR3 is TGTGCCAGCAGCGTAAGTTCCCTAGCGGGAGTCTACGAGCAGTACTTC.

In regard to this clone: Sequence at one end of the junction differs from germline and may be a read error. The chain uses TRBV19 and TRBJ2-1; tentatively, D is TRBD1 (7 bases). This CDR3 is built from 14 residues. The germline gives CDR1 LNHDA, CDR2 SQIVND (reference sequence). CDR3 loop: CATGRGASYNEQFF. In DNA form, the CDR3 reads TGCGCCACCGGCAGGGGGGCCTCCTACAATGAGCAGTTCTTC. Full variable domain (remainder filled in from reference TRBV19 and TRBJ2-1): DGGITQSPKYLFRKEGQNVTLSCEQNLNHDAMYWYRQDPGQGLRLIYYSQIVNDFQKGDIAEGYSVSREKKESFPLTVTSAQKNPTAFYLCATGRGASYNEQFFGPGTRLTVL.

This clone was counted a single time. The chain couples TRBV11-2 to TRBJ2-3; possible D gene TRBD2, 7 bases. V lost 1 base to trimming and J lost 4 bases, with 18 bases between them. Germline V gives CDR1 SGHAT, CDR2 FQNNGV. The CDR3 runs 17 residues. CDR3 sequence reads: CASSLGAAGRGADTQYF. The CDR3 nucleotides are TGTGCCAGCAGCTTAGGAGCGGCGGGGAGGGGGGCAGATACGCAGTATTTT.

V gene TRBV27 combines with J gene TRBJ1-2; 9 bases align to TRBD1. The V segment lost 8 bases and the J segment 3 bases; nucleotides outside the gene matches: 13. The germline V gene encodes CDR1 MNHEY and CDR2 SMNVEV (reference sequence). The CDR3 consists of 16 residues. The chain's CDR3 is CASARDRVSPYYGYTF. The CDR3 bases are TGTGCCAGCGCCCGGGACAGGGTCTCCCCATACTATGGCTACACCTTC.

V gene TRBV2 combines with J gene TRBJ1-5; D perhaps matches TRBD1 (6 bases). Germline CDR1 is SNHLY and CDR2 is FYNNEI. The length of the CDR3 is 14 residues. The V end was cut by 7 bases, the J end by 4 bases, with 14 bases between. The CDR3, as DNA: TGTGCCAGCACCCTGGAGGGGGGGAATCAGCCCCAGCATTTT. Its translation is CASTLEGGNQPQHF.

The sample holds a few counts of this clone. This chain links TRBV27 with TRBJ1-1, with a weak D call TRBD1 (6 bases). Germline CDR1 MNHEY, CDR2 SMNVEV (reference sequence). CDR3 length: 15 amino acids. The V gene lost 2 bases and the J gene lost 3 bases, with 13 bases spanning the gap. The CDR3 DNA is TGTGCCAGCAGTTTAGCGTCAGGGACATACACTGAAGCTTTCTTT. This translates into CASSLASGTYTEAFF.

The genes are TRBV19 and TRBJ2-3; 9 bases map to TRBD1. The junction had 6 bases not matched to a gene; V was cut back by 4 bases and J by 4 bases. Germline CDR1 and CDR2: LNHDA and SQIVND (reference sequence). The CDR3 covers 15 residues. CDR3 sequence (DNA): TGTGCCAGTAGTACTTGGACAGGGGACTCAGATACGCAGTATTTT. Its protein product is CASSTWTGDSDTQYF.

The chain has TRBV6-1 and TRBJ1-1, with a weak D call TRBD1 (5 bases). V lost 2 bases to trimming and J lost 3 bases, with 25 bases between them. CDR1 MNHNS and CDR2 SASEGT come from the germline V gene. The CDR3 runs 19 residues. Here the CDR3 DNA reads TGTGCCAGCAGTGAAACGATTAGGGGCCTCCCCGCCTCGTACACTGAAGCTTTCTTT. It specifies CASSETIRGLPASYTEAFF.

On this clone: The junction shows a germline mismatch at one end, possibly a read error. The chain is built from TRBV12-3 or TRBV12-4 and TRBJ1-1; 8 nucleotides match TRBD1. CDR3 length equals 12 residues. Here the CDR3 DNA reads TGTGCCAGCAGTCCTAAGGACAGGGCGCGAAGCTTT. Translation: CASSPKDRARSF.

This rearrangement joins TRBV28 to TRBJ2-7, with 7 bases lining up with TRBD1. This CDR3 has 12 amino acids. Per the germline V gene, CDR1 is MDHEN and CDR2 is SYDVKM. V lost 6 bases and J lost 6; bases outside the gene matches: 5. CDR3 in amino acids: CASRRGLGEQYF. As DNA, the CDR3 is TGTGCCAGCAGGAGGGGGCTCGGCGAGCAGTACTTC.

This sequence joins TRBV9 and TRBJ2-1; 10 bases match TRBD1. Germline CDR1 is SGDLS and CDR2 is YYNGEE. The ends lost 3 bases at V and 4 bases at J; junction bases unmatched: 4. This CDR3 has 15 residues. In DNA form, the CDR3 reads TGTGCCAGCAGCGCGGGACAGGGGCTTTACAATGAGCAGTTCTTC. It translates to CASSAGQGLYNEQFF.

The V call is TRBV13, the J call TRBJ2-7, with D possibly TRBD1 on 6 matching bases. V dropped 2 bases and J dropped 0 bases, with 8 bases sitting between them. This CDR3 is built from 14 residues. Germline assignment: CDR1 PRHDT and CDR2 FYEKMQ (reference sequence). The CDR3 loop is CASSLLQGSYEQYF. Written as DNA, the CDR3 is TGTGCCAGCAGCTTATTACAGGGCTCCTACGAGCAGTACTTC.

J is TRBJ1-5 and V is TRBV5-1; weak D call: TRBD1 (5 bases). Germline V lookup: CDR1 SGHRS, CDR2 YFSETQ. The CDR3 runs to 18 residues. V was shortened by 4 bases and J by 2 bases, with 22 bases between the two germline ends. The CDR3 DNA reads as TGCGCCAGCAGCCCTACCCCTGGGGGGTCGAACGGCAATCAGCCCCAGCATTTT. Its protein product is CASSPTPGGSNGNQPQHF.

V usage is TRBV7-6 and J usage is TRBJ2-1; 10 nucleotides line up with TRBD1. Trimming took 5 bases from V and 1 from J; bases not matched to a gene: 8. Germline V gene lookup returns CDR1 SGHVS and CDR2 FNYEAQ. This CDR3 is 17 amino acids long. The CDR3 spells CASSRPTGGSSYNEQFF. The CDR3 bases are TGTGCCAGCAGCCGCCCGACAGGGGGCAGTTCCTACAATGAGCAGTTCTTC.

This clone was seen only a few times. Here the CDR3 DNA reads TGTGCCACCGCTGGGGGGATTACAGATACGCAGTATTTT. Protein product: CATAGGITDTQYF. The J gene is TRBJ2-3, the V gene TRBV3-1 (or the pseudogene TRBV3-2); possible D gene TRBD2, 6 bases. The germline gives CDR1 LGHDT, CDR2 YNNKEL (reference sequence). This CDR3 comprises 13 residues. V was cut by 10 bases and J by 3 bases, with 14 bases left in between.

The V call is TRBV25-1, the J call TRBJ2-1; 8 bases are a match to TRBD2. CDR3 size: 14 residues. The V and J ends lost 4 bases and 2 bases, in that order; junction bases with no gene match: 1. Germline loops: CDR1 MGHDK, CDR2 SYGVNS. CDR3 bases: TGTGCCAGCAGTGGGCGGGAGGCCTACAATGAGCAGTTCTTC. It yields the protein CASSGREAYNEQFF.

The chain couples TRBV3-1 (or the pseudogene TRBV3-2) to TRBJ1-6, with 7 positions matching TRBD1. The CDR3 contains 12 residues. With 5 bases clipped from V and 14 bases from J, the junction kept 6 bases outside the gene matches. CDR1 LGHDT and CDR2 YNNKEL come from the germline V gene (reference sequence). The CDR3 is CASSVQGEALHF. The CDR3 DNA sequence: TGTGCCAGCAGCGTCCAGGGGGAGGCCCTCCACTTT.